A single sample is the source of the 25 T cell receptor beta chains below, sequenced in a study of cytomegalovirus exposure and HLA in healthy donors. In the PCR, 60 Vbeta and 13 Jbeta primers were used. The repertoire was sequenced with immunoSEQ multiplex PCR; TCRdb's copy has only in-frame clones and lacks some. This sample has about 120,000 clones, with approximately 80% found just once. Sequenced sample: PBMCs. The source of these receptors is a woman aged 40-49 years in good health and CMV-seropositive.

The V gene is TRBV7-3, the J gene TRBJ2-5, with 9 bases aligning to TRBD2. Germline trimming cut 4 bases from V and 5 bases from J; bases unmatched to any gene: 5. The CDR3 runs 14 residues. The germline V gene has CDR1 SGHTA and CDR2 FQGTGA. In DNA, the CDR3 is TGTGCCAGCAGCTCGGGCGGGGGGGCGGAGACCCAGTACTTC. It encodes CASSSGGGAETQYF.

This clone was recorded a few times. Here the CDR3 DNA reads TGTGCCAGCAGTCACCGGGACAGGGGAGAGACCCAGTACTTC. Its translation is CASSHRDRGETQYF. The gene calls are TRBV2 and TRBJ2-5, with TRBD1 matching 10 bases. V lost 5 bases, J lost 4 bases, and 4 bases stayed unmatched. In germline, CDR1 is SNHLY, CDR2 FYNNEI. The CDR3 extends over 14 amino acids. The full variable domain, completed using reference TRBV2 and TRBJ2-5, is EPEVTQTPSHQVTQMGQEVILRCVPISNHLYFYWYRQILGQKVEFLVSFYNNEISEKSEIFDDQFSVERPDGSNFTLKIRSTKLEDSAMYFCASSHRDRGETQYFGPGTRLLVL.

This chain connects TRBV30 to TRBJ1-1; D not certain. CDR1 is GTSNPN and CDR2 is SVGIG in the germline V gene (reference sequence). V was shortened by 5 bases and J by 1 base, with 5 bases between the two germline ends. This CDR3 comprises 11 residues. Here the CDR3 reads CAWGENTEAFF. In DNA, the CDR3 is TGTGCCTGGGGAGAGAACACTGAAGCTTTCTTT.

The chain uses TRBV11-3 and TRBJ2-3; 7 bases align to TRBD1. The CDR3 is 15 residues long. Germline V gene lookup returns CDR1 SGHNT and CDR2 YENEEA. The V and J ends lost 8 bases and 3 bases, in that order; junction bases with no gene match: 11. In DNA, the CDR3 is TGTGCCAGCGTCCGTCAGGGGGTTGGAACAGATACGCAGTATTTT. As protein: CASVRQGVGTDTQYF.

The chain uses TRBV7-9 and TRBJ2-5; D possibly corresponds to TRBD2 (5 bases). V lost 5 bases and J 4 bases, leaving 11 bases between the germline ends. Germline V gene lookup returns CDR1 SEHNR and CDR2 FQNEAQ (reference sequence). The CDR3 is 13 amino acids. The CDR3 sequence: CASSPRGRETQYF. CDR3 in DNA: TGTGCCAGCAGCCCACGGGGTCGAGAGACCCAGTACTTC.

This clone came up a few times. The V and J genes are TRBV4-3 and TRBJ1-3; TRBD1 agrees at 8 bases. The CDR3 is made up of 17 amino acids. CDR1 and CDR2 from the germline V gene are LGHNA and YSLEER. Trimming cost V 3 bases and J 0 bases; bases outside gene matches: 7. The CDR3 reads CASSHTIDRGSGNTIYF. CDR3 nucleotides: TGCGCCAGCAGCCATACTATCGACAGGGGCTCTGGAAACACCATATATTTT.

V gene TRBV9 combines with J gene TRBJ1-5; TRBD1 is a possible D gene (6 bases). Trimming removed 3 bases from V and 8 bases from J, with 18 bases in between. The CDR3 consists of 15 residues. Germline V CDR1 and CDR2: SGDLS, YYNGEE. The CDR3, as DNA: TGTGCCAGCAGCGCTACTAATCAGGGGTCCGAGCCCCAGCATTTT. It is translated as CASSATNQGSEPQHF.

J is TRBJ2-7 and V is TRBV4-3, with TRBD2 matching over 8 bases. The V and J ends lost 1 base and 4 bases, in that order; junction bases with no gene match: 6. The CDR3 loop spans 15 amino acids. From germline, CDR1 is LGHNA and CDR2 YSLEER. CDR3 amino acids: CASSQGLAGIYEQYF. The CDR3 coding sequence is TGCGCCAGCAGCCAAGGTCTAGCGGGCATTTACGAGCAGTACTTC.

The chain has TRBV2 and TRBJ2-2, with 9 bases that match TRBD1. V trimming: 6 bases; J trimming: 1 base; junction bases outside the gene matches: 3. Germline V gene lookup returns CDR1 SNHLY and CDR2 FYNNEI. The CDR3 contains 15 residues. Here the CDR3 reads CASRLGQGNTGELFF. CDR3 bases: TGTGCCAGCAGACTGGGACAGGGGAACACCGGGGAGCTGTTTTTT.

The chain employs TRBV5-1 and TRBJ2-7; D ambiguous. V lost 1 base and J 3 bases, leaving 14 bases between the germline ends. This CDR3 has 15 residues. Germline CDR1 and CDR2: SGHRS and YFSETQ. The DNA for the CDR3 is TGCGCCAGCAGCTTGCCCCAGGCCCGAAACTACGAGCAGTACTTC. This translates into CASSLPQARNYEQYF.

This clone was found a few times. The chain recombines TRBV6-1 with TRBJ2-7; D is possibly TRBD1 (6 bases). Germline loops: CDR1 MNHNS, CDR2 SASEGT. This CDR3 has 15 residues. Trimming left V 2 bases short and J 2 bases short, with 13 bases between. The CDR3 is CASSELTGFAYEQYF. CDR3 bases: TGTGCCAGCAGTGAATTAACAGGGTTCGCCTACGAGCAGTACTTC.

The rearrangement joins TRBV4-2 to TRBJ1-5; maybe TRBD1 (5 bases). Germline CDR1 is LGHNA and CDR2 is YNFKEQ. The V end lost 4 bases, the J end lost 3 bases, and 13 bases lay between the germline ends. The CDR3 covers 15 residues. The CDR3: CASSLFRQINQPQHF. CDR3 nucleotide sequence: TGTGCCAGCAGCCTTTTTCGACAGATCAATCAGCCCCAGCATTTT.

This chain links TRBV7-8 with TRBJ2-5, with a tentative D call TRBD1 (6 bases). CDR3 length: 15 residues. V was clipped by 5 bases and J by 1 base, with 14 bases between them. Germline lookup yields CDR1 SGHVS and CDR2 FQNEAQ. The CDR3 loop reads CASSPAGTLQETQYF. The CDR3 DNA reads as TGTGCCAGCAGCCCTGCCGGGACACTCCAAGAGACCCAGTACTTC.

This rearrangement joins TRBV19 to TRBJ1-1; 10 positions match TRBD1. This CDR3 region has 15 residues. Germline CDR1 is LNHDA and CDR2 is SQIVND (reference sequence). Trimming at V came to 6 bases and at J to 4 bases, leaving 8 bases not matched to a gene. The CDR3 protein is CASSKGDRGITEAFF. The CDR3 nucleotides read TGTGCCAGTAGCAAAGGGGACAGGGGAATCACTGAAGCTTTCTTT.

The chain links TRBV27 to TRBJ1-2; 8 bases are a match to TRBD1. CDR3 length: 19 residues. Germline V CDR1 and CDR2: MNHEY, SMNVEV (reference sequence). Trimming cost V 0 bases and J 1 base; bases outside gene matches: 13. CDR3 in DNA: TGTGCCAGCAGTTTATCGATGGAGACAGGGGATCTCGGTAACTATGGCTACACCTTC. Protein: CASSLSMETGDLGNYGYTF.

The chain links TRBV18 to TRBJ2-1; D remains ambiguous. This CDR3 has 11 amino acids. Germline-derived CDR1 and CDR2 are KGHSH and LQKENI. Trimming pared 4 bases from V and 5 bases from J, leaving 3 bases between. CDR3: CASSLNNEQFF. The DNA of the CDR3 is TGTGCCAGCTCACTTAACAATGAGCAGTTCTTC.

In its sample, this clone was seen a few times. The chain links TRBV10-3 to TRBJ2-1, with 13 bases aligning to TRBD2. The CDR3 is made up of 15 amino acids. Trimming at V came to 5 bases and at J to 6 bases, leaving 4 bases not matched to a gene. CDR1 and CDR2 from the germline V gene are ENHRY and SYGVKD. CDR3 sequence reads: CAISTTSGRPNEQFF. Written as DNA, the CDR3 is TGTGCCATCAGTACGACTAGCGGGAGGCCCAATGAGCAGTTCTTC.

This clone appeared a few times. This chain connects TRBV5-6 to TRBJ1-3; TRBD1 matches 8 bases. Trimming cost V 3 bases and J 4 bases; bases outside gene matches: 6. The CDR3 contains 15 residues. CDR1 SGHDT and CDR2 YYEEEE come from the germline V gene. CDR3 region: CASSSPDRAGNTIYF. CDR3 nucleotides: TGTGCCAGCAGCTCACCGGACAGGGCCGGAAACACCATATATTTT.

The V call is TRBV4-2, the J call TRBJ2-7; TRBD1 matches at 7 bases. Germline CDR1 reads LGHNA; CDR2 reads YNFKEQ. J gave up 4 bases and V 4 bases, and 13 bases lay outside the gene matches. This CDR3 comprises 16 residues. CDR3 nucleotides: TGTGCCAGCAGCCCCCCCGGACAGGCCCTTTGGTACGAGCAGTACTTC. Amino acids: CASSPPGQALWYEQYF.

The rearrangement links TRBV12-2 to TRBJ2-5; the DNA was not compared with TRBD1, the D call given in the table. TRBV12-2 is marked as a pseudogene. This CDR3 has 17 amino acids. CDR3 sequence (DNA): TGTGCAAGTCGCCTATCCGCCTCCGGACCCAGGGGGGAGACCCAGTACTTC. As protein: CASRLSASGPRGETQYF.

This clone showed up just once. The chain recombines TRBV5-6 with TRBJ1-6; D might be TRBD1 (6 bases). The CDR3 has 15 residues. With 4 bases removed from V and 2 bases from J, the gap between germline ends came to 10 bases. Germline CDR1 is SGHDT and CDR2 is YYEEEE. CDR3 in amino acids: CASSVGQPYNSPLHF. CDR3 nucleotides: TGTGCCAGCAGCGTAGGACAGCCCTATAATTCACCCCTCCACTTT.

The rearrangement uses TRBV27 and TRBJ2-7, with D perhaps matching TRBD2 (6 bases). The CDR3 is 15 amino acids. V was clipped by 3 bases and J by 6 bases, with 18 bases between them. The V gene's germline CDR1 is MNHEY and CDR2 SMNVEV (reference sequence). CDR3 nucleotides: TGTGCCAGCAGTTTTCGGCATAGGGTGGGGGGCGAGCAGTACTTC. Protein product: CASSFRHRVGGEQYF.

CDR3 region: CASSLAGSRTDTQYF. In DNA, the CDR3 is TGTGCCAGCAGCTTAGCGGGGTCTCGCACAGATACGCAGTATTTT. J is TRBJ2-3 and V is TRBV11-2; D is perhaps TRBD2 (5 bases). The CDR3 extends over 15 amino acids. V was clipped by 1 base and J by 1 base, with 9 bases between them. Germline V gene sequence: CDR1 SGHAT, CDR2 FQNNGV. The full variable domain, with the rest looked up from reference TRBV11-2 and TRBJ2-3, is EAGVAQSPRYKIIEKRQSVAFWCNPISGHATLYWYQQILGQGPKLLIQFQNNGVVDDSQLPKDRFSAERLKGVDSTLKIQPAKLEDSAVYLCASSLAGSRTDTQYFGPGTRLTVL.

This clone was observed a handful of times. The chain joins TRBV7-6 to TRBJ2-5, with D possibly TRBD1 on 5 matching bases. The CDR3 length is 14 residues. Germline CDR1 and CDR2: SGHVS and FNYEAQ. The V end lost 2 bases, the J end lost 3 bases, and 10 bases lay between the germline ends. The CDR3: CASSLRGMKETQYF. In DNA form, the CDR3 reads TGTGCCAGCAGCTTAAGGGGCATGAAAGAGACCCAGTACTTC.

The chain has TRBV2 and TRBJ1-5, with D perhaps matching TRBD1 (5 bases). CDR3 length: 15 residues. Trimming removed 3 bases at V and 0 bases at J, with 9 bases between. Germline-derived CDR1 and CDR2 are SNHLY and FYNNEI. As DNA, the CDR3 is TGTGCCAGCAGTGAGCAGGGCAGTAGCAATCAGCCCCAGCATTTT. This sequence encodes CASSEQGSSNQPQHF.